This T cell receptor beta chain originates from a study of beta chain features in type 1 diabetes. General observations from the study: No resolution was reached here on whether HLA type influences TCRB rearrangement. Patients with type 1 diabetes showed fewer VDJ junction insertions and more deletions. Among patients, naive, central memory and Treg TCRB repertoires appeared more similar than among healthy donors.

A note on this clone: The antigen is undetermined.

Germline lookup yields CDR1 MNHNY and CDR2 SVGAGI (reference sequence). The CDR3 runs to 13 residues. V trimming: 7 bases; J trimming: 0 bases; junction bases outside the gene matches: 3. Expressed TCRB transcripts were sequenced, since all the RNA that had been isolated was reverse transcribed. Repertoires were generated with immunoSEQ multiplex PCR, while TCRdb's copy carries only in-frame clones and drops some. The table has 130,000 to 150,000 clones, around 50% seen once. This receptor was taken from a man younger than 35 in good health. The sequenced material came from Tregs from blood. The chain recombines TRBV6-6 with TRBJ2-7; 7 positions agree with TRBD2. CDR3 residues: CASTWGGSYEQYF. The CDR3, as DNA: TGTGCCAGCACCTGGGGGGGCTCCTACGAGCAGTACTTC.